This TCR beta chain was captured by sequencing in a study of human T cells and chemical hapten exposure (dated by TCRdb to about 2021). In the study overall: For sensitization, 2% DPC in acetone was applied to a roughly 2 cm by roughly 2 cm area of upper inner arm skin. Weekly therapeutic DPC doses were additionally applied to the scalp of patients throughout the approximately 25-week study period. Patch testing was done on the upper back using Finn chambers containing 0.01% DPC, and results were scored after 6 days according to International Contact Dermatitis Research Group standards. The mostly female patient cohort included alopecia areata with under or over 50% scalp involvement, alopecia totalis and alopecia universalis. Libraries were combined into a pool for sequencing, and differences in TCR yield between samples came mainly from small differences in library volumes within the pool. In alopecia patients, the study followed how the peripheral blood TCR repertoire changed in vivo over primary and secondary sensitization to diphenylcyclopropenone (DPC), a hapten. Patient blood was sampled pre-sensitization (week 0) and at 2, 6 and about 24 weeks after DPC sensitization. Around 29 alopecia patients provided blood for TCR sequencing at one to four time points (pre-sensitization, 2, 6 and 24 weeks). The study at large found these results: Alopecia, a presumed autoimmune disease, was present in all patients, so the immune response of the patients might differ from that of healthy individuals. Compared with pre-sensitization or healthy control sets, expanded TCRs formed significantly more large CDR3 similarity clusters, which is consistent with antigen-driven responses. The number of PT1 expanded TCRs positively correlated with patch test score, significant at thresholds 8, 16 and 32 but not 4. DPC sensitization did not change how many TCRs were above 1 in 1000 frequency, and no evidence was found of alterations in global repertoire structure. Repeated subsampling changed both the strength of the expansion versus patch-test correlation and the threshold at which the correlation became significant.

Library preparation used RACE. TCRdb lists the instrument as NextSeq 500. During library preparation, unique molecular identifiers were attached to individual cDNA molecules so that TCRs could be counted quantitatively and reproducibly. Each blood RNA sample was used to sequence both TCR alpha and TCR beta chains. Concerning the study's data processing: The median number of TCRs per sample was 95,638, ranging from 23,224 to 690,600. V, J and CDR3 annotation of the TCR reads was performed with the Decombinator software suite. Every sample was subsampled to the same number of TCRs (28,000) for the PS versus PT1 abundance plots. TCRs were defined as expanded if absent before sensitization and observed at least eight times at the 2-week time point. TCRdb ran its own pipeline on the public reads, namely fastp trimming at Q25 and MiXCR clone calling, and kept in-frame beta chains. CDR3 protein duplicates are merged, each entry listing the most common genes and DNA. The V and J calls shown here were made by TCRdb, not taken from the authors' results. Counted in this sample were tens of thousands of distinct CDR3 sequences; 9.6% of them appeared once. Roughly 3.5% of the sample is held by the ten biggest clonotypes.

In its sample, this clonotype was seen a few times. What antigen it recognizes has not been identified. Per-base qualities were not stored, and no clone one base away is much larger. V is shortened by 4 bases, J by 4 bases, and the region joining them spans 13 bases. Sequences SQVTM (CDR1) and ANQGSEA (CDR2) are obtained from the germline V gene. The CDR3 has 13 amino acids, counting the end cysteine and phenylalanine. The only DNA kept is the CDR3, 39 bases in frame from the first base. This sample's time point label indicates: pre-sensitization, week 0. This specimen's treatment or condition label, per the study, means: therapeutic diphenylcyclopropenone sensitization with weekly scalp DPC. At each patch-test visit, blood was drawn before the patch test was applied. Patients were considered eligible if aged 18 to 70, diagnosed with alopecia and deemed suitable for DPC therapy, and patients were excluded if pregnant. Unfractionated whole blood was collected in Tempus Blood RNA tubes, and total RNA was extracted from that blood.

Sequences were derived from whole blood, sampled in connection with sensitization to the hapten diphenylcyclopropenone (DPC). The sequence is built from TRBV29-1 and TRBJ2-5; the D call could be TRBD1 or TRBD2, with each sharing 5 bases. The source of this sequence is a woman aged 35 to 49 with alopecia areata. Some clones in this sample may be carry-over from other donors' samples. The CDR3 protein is CSVGGVSVETQYF. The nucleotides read TGCAGCGTTGGAGGGGTATCGGTAGAGACCCAGTACTTC.